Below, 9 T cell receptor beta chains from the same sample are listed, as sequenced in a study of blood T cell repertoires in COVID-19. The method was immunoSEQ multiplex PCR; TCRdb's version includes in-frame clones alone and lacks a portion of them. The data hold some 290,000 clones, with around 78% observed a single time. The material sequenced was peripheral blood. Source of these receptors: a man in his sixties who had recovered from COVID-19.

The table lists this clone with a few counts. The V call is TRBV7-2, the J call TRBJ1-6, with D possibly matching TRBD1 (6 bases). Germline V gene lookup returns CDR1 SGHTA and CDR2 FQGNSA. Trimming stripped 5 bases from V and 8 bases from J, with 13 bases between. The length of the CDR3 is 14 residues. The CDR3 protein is CASSRDNLDSPLHF. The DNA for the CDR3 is TGTGCCAGCAGCCGGGACAATTTGGATTCACCCCTCCACTTT.

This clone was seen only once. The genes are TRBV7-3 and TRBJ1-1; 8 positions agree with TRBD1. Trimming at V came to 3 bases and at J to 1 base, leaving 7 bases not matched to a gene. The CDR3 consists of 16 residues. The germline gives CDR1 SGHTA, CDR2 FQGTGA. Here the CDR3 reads CASSLTGAPGNTEAFF. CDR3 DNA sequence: TGTGCCAGCAGCTTGACAGGGGCCCCGGGGAACACTGAAGCTTTCTTT. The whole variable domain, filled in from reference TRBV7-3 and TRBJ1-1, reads GAGVSQTPSNKVTEKGKYVELRCDPISGHTALYWYRQSLGQGPEFLIYFQGTGAADDSGLPNDRFFAVRPEGSVSTLKIQRTERGDSAVYLCASSLTGAPGNTEAFFGQGTRLTVV.

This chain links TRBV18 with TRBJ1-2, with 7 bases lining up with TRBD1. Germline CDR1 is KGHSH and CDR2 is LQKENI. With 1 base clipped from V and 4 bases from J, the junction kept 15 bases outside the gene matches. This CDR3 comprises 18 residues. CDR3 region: CASSPQPGQIDHSYGYTF. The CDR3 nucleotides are TGTGCCAGCTCACCACAGCCGGGACAGATCGATCATAGCTATGGCTACACCTTC.

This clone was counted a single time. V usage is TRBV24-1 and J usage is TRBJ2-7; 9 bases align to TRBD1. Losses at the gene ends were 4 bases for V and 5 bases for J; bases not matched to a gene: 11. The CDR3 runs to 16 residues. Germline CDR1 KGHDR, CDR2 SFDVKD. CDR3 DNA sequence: TGTGCCACCAGTGACTCCTTACCGGGACAGGGTGACGAGCAGTACTTC. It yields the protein CATSDSLPGQGDEQYF.

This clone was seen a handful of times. The CDR3 is CASNRTATSYEQYF. The DNA of the CDR3 is TGTGCCAGCAACCGGACAGCTACATCCTACGAGCAGTACTTC. The genes are TRBV6-4 and TRBJ2-7; D is possibly TRBD1 (6 bases). Trimming left V 7 bases short and J 1 base short, with 14 bases between. There are 14 residues in the CDR3. The V gene's germline CDR1 is MRHNA and CDR2 SNTAGT.

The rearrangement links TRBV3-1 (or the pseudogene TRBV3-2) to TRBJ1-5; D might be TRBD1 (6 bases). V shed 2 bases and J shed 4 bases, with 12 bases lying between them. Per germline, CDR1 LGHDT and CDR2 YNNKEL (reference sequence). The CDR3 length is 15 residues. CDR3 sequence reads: CASSQRRGGNQPQHF. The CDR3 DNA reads TGTGCCAGCAGCCAACGCAGGGGTGGTAATCAGCCCCAGCATTTT.

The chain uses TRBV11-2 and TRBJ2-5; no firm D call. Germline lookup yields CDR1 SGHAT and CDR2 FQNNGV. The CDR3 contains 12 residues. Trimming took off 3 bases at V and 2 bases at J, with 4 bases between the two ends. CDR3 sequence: CASSFSQETQYF. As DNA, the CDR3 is TGTGCCAGCAGCTTCTCGCAAGAGACCCAGTACTTC.

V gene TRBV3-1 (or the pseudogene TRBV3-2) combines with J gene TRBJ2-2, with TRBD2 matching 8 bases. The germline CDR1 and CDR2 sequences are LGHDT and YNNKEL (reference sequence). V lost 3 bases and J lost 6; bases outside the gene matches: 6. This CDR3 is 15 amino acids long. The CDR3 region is CASSHRPGGSGELFF. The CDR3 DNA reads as TGTGCCAGCAGCCACCGCCCGGGGGGGTCCGGGGAGCTGTTTTTT.

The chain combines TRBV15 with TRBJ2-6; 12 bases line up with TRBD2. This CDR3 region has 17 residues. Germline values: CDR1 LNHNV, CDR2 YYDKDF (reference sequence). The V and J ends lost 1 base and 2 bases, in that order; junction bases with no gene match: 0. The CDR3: CATSRGLAGAGANVLTF. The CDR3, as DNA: TGTGCCACCAGCAGAGGACTAGCGGGAGCTGGGGCCAACGTCCTGACTTTC.